The rows below give T cell receptor beta chains drawn from one sample of a study of cytomegalovirus exposure and HLA in healthy donors. The assay was immunoSEQ multiplex PCR, and TCRdb's table has in-frame clones only and misses some. Among around 110,000 clones listed, around 65% were seen once. Sequencing input: PBMCs. These receptors originate from a man in his late teens or twenties in good health and CMV-seronegative. Both conserved end residues are part of each CDR3. The D gene is left open where the match is weak. For some rows the clone size is stated as once, few or many, or as a class when expanded; others skip it.

D: .; V: TRBV7-2; size: .; J: TRBJ1-2; CDR3: CASSLAMGAGGPNYGYTF; DNA: TGTGCCAGCAGCTTAGCCATGGGGGCGGGGGGACCTAACTATGGCTACACCTTC
D: TRBD1; V: TRBV10-2; size: .; J: TRBJ1-1; CDR3: CASSERDRVGSEAFF; DNA: TGCGCCAGCAGTGAGCGGGACAGGGTAGGTTCTGAAGCTTTCTTT
D: TRBD1; V: TRBV4-1; size: once; J: TRBJ1-1; CDR3: CPSSQAGTVNTEAFF; DNA: TGCCCCAGCAGCCAAGCCGGGACAGTCAACACTGAAGCTTTCTTT
D: TRBD1; V: TRBV5-1; size: .; J: TRBJ2-7; CDR3: CASSLLGTAINYEQYF; DNA: TGCGCCAGCAGCTTGTTAGGGACAGCGATAAACTACGAGCAGTACTTC
D: TRBD1; V: TRBV27; size: .; J: TRBJ1-1; CDR3: CASSLSQGGNTEAFF; DNA: TGTGCCAGCAGTTTATCACAGGGGGGGAACACTGAAGCTTTCTTT
D: TRBD1; V: TRBV19; size: .; J: TRBJ1-5; CDR3: CASRATGASSNQPQHF; DNA: TGTGCCAGTAGGGCGACAGGGGCCTCGTCCAATCAGCCCCAGCATTTT
D: .; V: TRBV15; size: .; J: TRBJ2-2; CDR3: CATSRDIVLSDTGELFF; DNA: TGTGCCACCAGCAGAGATATAGTTTTAAGCGACACCGGGGAGCTGTTTTTT
D: .; V: TRBV7-2; size: .; J: TRBJ1-5; CDR3: CASSGSILEPQHF; DNA: TGTGCCAGCAGCGGTAGTATCCTAGAGCCCCAGCATTTT
D: .; V: TRBV6-1; size: few; J: TRBJ2-1; CDR3: CASSESRRQFF; DNA: TGTGCCAGCAGTGAATCTAGGAGGCAGTTCTTC
D: .; V: TRBV29-1; size: .; J: TRBJ2-5; CDR3: CSVEYRDFSRETQYF; DNA: TGCAGCGTTGAATATAGGGACTTCTCTAGAGAGACCCAGTACTTC
D: .; V: TRBV30; size: once; J: TRBJ1-1; CDR3: CAWGTGYNTEAFF; DNA: TGTGCCTGGGGAACAGGATACAACACTGAAGCTTTCTTT
D: .; V: TRBV5-6; size: .; J: TRBJ2-7; CDR3: CASSLTGSVEQYF; DNA: TGTGCCAGCAGCTTGACAGGGTCAGTCGAGCAGTACTTC
D: .; V: TRBV7-8; size: .; J: TRBJ2-4; CDR3: CASSGEDGAPKNIQYF; DNA: TGTGCCAGCAGCGGAGAGGATGGCGCTCCCAAAAACATTCAGTACTTC
D: TRBD1; V: TRBV7-2; size: .; J: TRBJ2-2; CDR3: CARSLVPTGWGGELFF; DNA: TGTGCCCGCAGCTTAGTCCCGACAGGGTGGGGCGGGGAGCTGTTTTTT
D: TRBD2; V: TRBV5-6; size: .; J: TRBJ2-1; CDR3: CAVQTSGETLEQFF; DNA: TGTGCCGTCCAGACTAGCGGGGAAACCCTTGAGCAGTTCTTC
D: .; V: TRBV7-9; size: few; J: TRBJ1-2; CDR3: CASSLAGVEIGYTF; DNA: TGTGCCAGCAGCTTAGCCGGGGTGGAGATTGGCTACACCTTC
D: .; V: TRBV5-1; size: .; J: TRBJ1-2; CDR3: CASSPPGAIEGYTF; DNA: TGCGCCAGCAGCCCACCGGGAGCCATTGAGGGCTACACCTTC
D: TRBD2; V: TRBV29-1; size: .; J: TRBJ2-5; CDR3: CSVATSGSWRETQYF; DNA: TGCAGCGTCGCTACTAGCGGGAGTTGGAGGGAGACCCAGTACTTC
D: TRBD1; V: TRBV30; size: .; J: TRBJ1-5; CDR3: CAWSRTGNQPQHF; DNA: TGTGCCTGGAGTCGGACAGGTAATCAGCCCCAGCATTTT
D: .; V: TRBV5-6; size: .; J: TRBJ2-3; CDR3: CASSVDTDTQYF; DNA: TGTGCCAGCAGCGTAGACACAGATACGCAGTATTTT
D: .; V: TRBV6-6; size: .; J: TRBJ1-2; CDR3: CASSRTGSGNYGYTF; DNA: TGTGCCAGCAGTCGAACAGGGTCTGGTAACTATGGCTACACCTTC
D: .; V: TRBV27; size: .; J: TRBJ2-2; CDR3: CASSSFITPFAVNTGELFF; DNA: TGTGCCAGCAGTTCCTTTATTACCCCCTTTGCGGTGAACACCGGGGAGCTGTTTTTT
D: TRBD1; V: TRBV5-1; size: .; J: TRBJ2-7; CDR3: CASSPLDRAYEQYF; DNA: TGCGCCAGCAGCCCCCTGGACAGGGCCTACGAGCAGTACTTC
D: TRBD2; V: TRBV29-1; size: few; J: TRBJ2-1; CDR3: CSVYSGPPTSEQFF; DNA: TGCAGCGTTTATAGCGGGCCACCTACAAGTGAGCAGTTCTTC
D: .; V: TRBV7-2; size: .; J: TRBJ2-7; CDR3: CASSRGTLTYEQYF; DNA: TGTGCCAGCAGCCGCGGGACTTTAACCTACGAGCAGTACTTC
D: .; V: TRBV29-1; size: few; J: TRBJ2-7; CDR3: CSVALGPYEQYF; DNA: TGCAGCGTTGCTTTGGGCCCCTACGAGCAGTACTTC
D: .; V: TRBV5-6; size: .; J: TRBJ2-1; CDR3: CASGLQYREKQFF; DNA: TGTGCCAGCGGCCTTCAATACAGGGAGAAGCAGTTCTTC
D: TRBD1; V: TRBV2; size: .; J: TRBJ1-2; CDR3: CASRQTGYGYTF; DNA: TGTGCCAGCAGACAGACAGGGTATGGCTACACCTTC
D: TRBD1; V: TRBV7-2; size: .; J: TRBJ1-5; CDR3: CASSSPTGFGVQPQHF; DNA: TGTGCCAGCAGCTCCCCGACAGGGTTTGGGGTGCAGCCCCAGCATTTT
D: .; V: TRBV30; size: .; J: TRBJ1-2; CDR3: CAWGAGNYGYTF; DNA: TGTGCCTGGGGGGCAGGGAACTATGGCTACACCTTC
D: .; V: TRBV5-4; size: .; J: TRBJ2-1; CDR3: CASSLGGPVYNEQFF; DNA: TGTGCCAGCAGCTTGGGAGGGCCCGTGTACAATGAGCAGTTCTTC
D: .; V: TRBV5-4; size: .; J: TRBJ1-4; CDR3: CASSLAGGSLNEKLFF; DNA: TGTGCCAGCAGCTTAGCCGGGGGGAGCCTTAATGAAAAACTGTTTTTT
D: .; V: TRBV10-3; size: .; J: TRBJ2-5; CDR3: CAISESTSRETQYF; DNA: TGTGCCATCAGTGAGTCAACTAGCCGAGAGACCCAGTACTTC
D: .; V: TRBV19; size: .; J: TRBJ2-2; CDR3: CASSRPGGLYTGELFF; DNA: TGTGCCAGTAGTAGACCAGGCGGACTCTACACCGGGGAGCTGTTTTTT
D: .; V: TRBV2; size: .; J: TRBJ2-3; CDR3: CATRDTQGADTQYF; DNA: TGTGCCACCAGGGACACCCAGGGCGCAGATACGCAGTATTTT
D: TRBD2; V: TRBV12-5; size: .; J: TRBJ2-7; CDR3: CASALAGGPNYEQYF; DNA: TGTGCTAGTGCACTAGCGGGAGGGCCAAACTACGAGCAGTACTTC
D: TRBD2; V: TRBV28; size: few; J: TRBJ2-5; CDR3: CASSLLAGGPETQYF; DNA: TGTGCCAGCAGTTTACTAGCGGGGGGGCCAGAGACCCAGTACTTC
D: .; V: TRBV2; size: .; J: TRBJ2-7; CDR3: CASSEQGGVHEARYF; DNA: TGTGCCAGCAGTGAACAGGGGGGTGTCCATGAAGCGCGGTACTTC
D: TRBD1; V: TRBV30; size: .; J: TRBJ2-7; CDR3: CAWSVPDRGREQYF; DNA: TGTGCCTGGAGTGTACCGGACAGGGGGCGGGAGCAGTACTTC
D: .; V: TRBV9; size: .; J: TRBJ2-1; CDR3: CASSVGQGPYNEQFF; DNA: TGTGCCAGCAGCGTTGGGCAGGGTCCCTACAATGAGCAGTTCTTC
D: .; V: TRBV4-3; size: few; J: TRBJ1-1; CDR3: CASSQDSGTEAFF; DNA: TGCGCCAGCAGCCAAGATAGCGGGACTGAAGCTTTCTTT
D: TRBD2; V: TRBV9; size: few; J: TRBJ2-2; CDR3: CASRRGGGTPTGELFF; DNA: TGTGCCAGCAGGAGAGGCGGGGGAACCCCCACCGGGGAGCTGTTTTTT
D: .; V: TRBV30; size: .; J: TRBJ2-6; CDR3: CAWTSGVSGANVLTF; DNA: TGTGCCTGGACCTCAGGGGTTTCTGGGGCCAACGTCCTGACTTTC
D: .; V: TRBV27; size: .; J: TRBJ2-2; CDR3: CASVPLDTGELFF; DNA: TGTGCCAGCGTCCCCCTTGACACCGGGGAGCTGTTTTTT
D: .; V: TRBV2; size: .; J: TRBJ1-4; CDR3: CATQKGGQTTNEKLFF; DNA: TGTGCCACTCAAAAGGGGGGGCAGACAACTAATGAAAAACTGTTTTTT
D: .; V: TRBV6-5; size: few; J: TRBJ2-7; CDR3: CASSQRLPSSYEQYF; DNA: TGTGCCAGCAGTCAACGTCTACCGAGCTCCTACGAGCAGTACTTC
D: .; V: TRBV5-8; size: .; J: TRBJ2-1; CDR3: CASRPGTRPYNEQFF; DNA: TGTGCCAGCAGGCCCGGGACTCGTCCCTACAATGAGCAGTTCTTC
D: .; V: TRBV28; size: few; J: TRBJ1-1; CDR3: CASSSGLTEAFF; DNA: TGTGCCAGCAGTTCGGGGTTGACTGAAGCTTTCTTT
D: .; V: TRBV2; size: .; J: TRBJ2-7; CDR3: CASKETGATHEQYF; DNA: TGTGCCAGCAAAGAGACAGGCGCAACCCACGAGCAGTACTTC
D: TRBD1; V: TRBV28; size: .; J: TRBJ1-2; CDR3: CASSQRTGSGYTF; DNA: TGTGCCAGCAGTCAAAGGACAGGGAGCGGCTACACCTTC
D: TRBD2; V: TRBV27; size: few; J: TRBJ2-1; CDR3: CASSLKGLAGGPGNEQFF; DNA: TGTGCCAGCAGTTTAAAAGGACTAGCGGGGGGGCCGGGCAATGAGCAGTTCTTC
D: TRBD2; V: TRBV15; size: .; J: TRBJ2-3; CDR3: CATRTLAAHPSTDTQYF; DNA: TGTGCCACCAGGACACTAGCGGCCCACCCTAGCACAGATACGCAGTATTTT
D: TRBD1; V: TRBV30; size: few; J: TRBJ2-7; CDR3: CAWSVGTGMYEQYF; DNA: TGTGCCTGGAGTGTCGGGACAGGGATGTACGAGCAGTACTTC
D: .; V: TRBV30; size: .; J: TRBJ2-7; CDR3: CAWSPGGYEQYF; DNA: TGTGCCTGGTCCCCTGGAGGCTACGAGCAGTACTTC
D: TRBD1; V: TRBV28; size: .; J: TRBJ1-2; CDR3: CASSPDTGQPYVRGYTF; DNA: TGTGCCAGCAGTCCTGACACGGGACAGCCTTATGTTCGCGGCTACACCTTC
D: .; V: TRBV19; size: few; J: TRBJ1-6; CDR3: CASGLGLLGSPLHF; DNA: TGTGCCAGTGGACTAGGGCTCCTAGGATCACCCCTCCACTTT